The T cell receptor (beta chain) described here comes from a study of OX40 agonist ivuxolimab in advanced cancers. For the study at large: Hepatocellular carcinoma, melanoma, renal cell or head and neck cancer was diagnosed in the dose-escalation patients. Averaging 60 years in age, with a range of roughly 20 to 80, the cohort was approximately 83% male.

Measured with immunoSEQ multiplex PCR; TCRdb has only the in-frame clones, and not every one. The profile shows about 10,000 clones, less than 85% of them singletons. This clone was counted between two and nine times. The CDR3 consists of 14 residues. V was trimmed by 3 bases and J by 7 bases, leaving 10 bases between them. Germline V gene sequence: CDR1 LGHNA, CDR2 YSLEER. The TCR sequence derives from an adult with an advanced solid tumor such as melanoma, head and neck, liver or kidney cancer. Sample: CD4+ or CD8+ T cells sorted from blood, taken in a trial of the OX40 agonist ivuxolimab. The chain uses TRBV4-3 and TRBJ1-6; D uncertain. In DNA, the CDR3 is TGCGCCAGCAGCCACGACAACCCCAATTCACCCCTCCACTTT. Its protein is CASSHDNPNSPLHF.